Below, one T cell receptor beta chain is given with its context. These data originate in a study of early T cells in non-severe SARS-CoV-2 infection. J lost 6 bases, V lost 7 bases, and 7 bases had no gene match. This CDR3 is 12 amino acids long. Germline V CDR1 and CDR2: SGHDT, YYEEEE. Each CDR3 protein gets one entry after TCRdb re-called the 5' RACE reads with MiXCR. The sample has around 66,000 distinct CDR3 sequences, approximately 6.1% seen once. The material sequenced was whole blood, taken at baseline. V usage is TRBV5-6 and J usage is TRBJ2-7; 7 bases are shared with TRBD2. The receptor comes from an adult who was a healthcare worker with PCR-confirmed SARS-CoV-2 infection or an uninfected control (not recorded which). The CDR3 sequence is CASYTGGGEQYF. CDR3 DNA: TGTGCCAGCTATACGGGAGGAGGCGAGCAGTACTTC.